This passage covers 28 T cell receptor beta chains from one sample sequenced in a study of glioma-infiltrating T cells. TCR alpha and beta CDR3 regions were amplified from RNA using iRepertoire nested multiplex PCR. TCRdb re-called the multiplex PCR reads through MiXCR, storing one row per CDR3 protein. There are 150,000 or so distinct CDR3 sequences in the sample; 35% to 50% occur only once, and about a fifth lies in the top ten. The sample was glioma tissue, nonneoplastic brain tissue, or PBMCs (not recorded which). The receptors were sampled from a human donor with low-grade glioma or glioblastoma, undergoing nonglioma brain surgery, or in good health (not recorded which).

The chain recombines TRBV6-1 with TRBJ2-7; D remains unclear. In germline, CDR1 is MNHNS, CDR2 SASEGT. The V end lost 5 bases, the J end lost 3 bases, and 11 bases lay between the germline ends. The length of the CDR3 is 13 residues. DNA of the CDR3: TGTGCCAGCAGTTTCGGACCCGACTACGAGCAGTACTTC. Translation: CASSFGPDYEQYF.

This chain uses TRBV20-1 with TRBJ1-2; 12 positions agree with TRBD1. The J segment lost 3 bases and the V segment lost 3 bases, leaving 8 bases of the junction unmatched. In germline, CDR1 is DFQATT, CDR2 SNEGSKA (reference sequence). This CDR3 has 16 residues. The CDR3 reads CSARNPGTGGDYGYTF. The CDR3 coding sequence is TGCAGTGCTAGGAATCCCGGGACAGGGGGCGACTATGGCTACACCTTC.

This clonotype was seen a few times. The rearrangement joins TRBV6-2 or TRBV6-3 to TRBJ2-4; D may be TRBD2 (6 bases). With 7 bases removed from V and 2 bases from J, the gap between germline ends came to 18 bases. CDR1 is MNHEY and CDR2 is SVGEGT in the germline V gene. CDR3 length: 16 residues. CDR3 bases: TGTGCCAGCATAAACCACCCGGGAGAGCCCAAAAACATTCAGTACTTC. Translation gives CASINHPGEPKNIQYF.

V is TRBV29-1 and J is TRBJ2-4; 7 bases fit TRBD1. The length of the CDR3 is 14 residues. Germline trimming cut 6 bases from V and 4 bases from J; bases unmatched to any gene: 9. Germline CDR1 SQVTM, CDR2 ANQGSEA. The CDR3 DNA sequence: TGCAGCGTAGAAACCCGGACAGGTAAAAACATTCAGTACTTC. Translation gives CSVETRTGKNIQYF.

Here the CDR3 DNA reads TGTGCCAGCAGCGCCCGAGGAGAGGGAGCCAAAAACATTCAGTACTTC. Translation: CASSARGEGAKNIQYF. The rearrangement links TRBV7-9 to TRBJ2-4, with TRBD2 as a possible D gene (5 bases). In germline, CDR1 is SEHNR, CDR2 FQNEAQ (reference sequence). The germline V and J ends were trimmed by 5 bases and 0 bases, with 14 bases remaining between them. The length of the CDR3 is 16 residues.

The chain carries TRBV27 and TRBJ2-7, with a tentative D call TRBD1 (5 bases). This CDR3 has 12 amino acids. CDR1 and CDR2 (germline): MNHEY, SMNVEV (reference sequence). The V and J ends lost 8 bases and 5 bases respectively, with 13 bases between them. For the CDR3, the DNA is TGTGCCAGCGGGTCAGGGAACAACGAGCAGTACTTC. Encoded protein: CASGSGNNEQYF.

Worth noting for this clonotype: This sequence may be a read error, since a much larger clone differs from it by one base. The chain has TRBV27 and TRBJ1-1; D ambiguous. Trimming shortened V by 5 bases and J by 2 bases, and 15 bases separated the two germline ends. The CDR3 is 15 amino acids. Germline CDR1 and CDR2: MNHEY and SMNVEV (reference sequence). The CDR3 nucleotides read TGTGCCAGCAGTACAGTCGCTCTCGCCAACACTGAAGCTTTCTTT. Protein product: CASSTVALANTEAFF.

By proportion, this clonotype is medium-sized. The J gene is TRBJ2-1, the V gene TRBV6-1; 8 nucleotides align to TRBD2. The V and J ends lost 8 bases and 7 bases, in that order; junction bases with no gene match: 7. CDR3 length: 13 amino acids. The germline V gene encodes CDR1 MNHNS and CDR2 SASEGT. CDR3 protein: CASVGGGLNEQFF. The DNA for the CDR3 is TGTGCCAGCGTGGGCGGGGGGCTGAATGAGCAGTTCTTC.

In its sample, this clonotype was seen once. Lacking the conserved final phenylalanine or tryptophan, this CDR3 likely reflects a read error. The rearrangement joins TRBV4-1 to TRBJ2-3, with 8 bases that match TRBD2. CDR1 and CDR2 from the germline V gene are MGHRA and YSYEKL. V gave up 3 bases and J gave up 3 bases; unmatched junction bases: 8. The CDR3 spans 16 residues. The CDR3 DNA follows: TGCGCCAGCAGCCAGGGGTCGGGAGGGAGGACAGATACGCAGTATCTT. Its translation is CASSQGSGGRTDTQYL.

The chain recombines TRBV10-1 with TRBJ2-1; D unclear. Trimming removed 2 bases at V and 0 bases at J, with 11 bases between. CDR1 is WNHNN, CDR2 SYGVQD, per germline (reference sequence). This CDR3 region has 16 residues. DNA for the CDR3: TGCGCCAGCAGTGAGCAAACGGCTAGCTCCTACAATGAGCAGTTCTTC. Protein product: CASSEQTASSYNEQFF.

The rearrangement joins TRBV7-2 to TRBJ1-5; no reliable D call. V gave up 5 bases and J gave up 5 bases, with 10 bases separating them. The germline CDR1 and CDR2 sequences are SGHTA and FQGNSA. The CDR3 totals 13 residues. This CDR3 is CASSRVSDQPQHF. CDR3 coding DNA: TGTGCCAGCAGCCGGGTATCGGATCAGCCCCAGCATTTT.

The V gene is TRBV3-1, the J gene TRBJ2-5; D is unresolved. This CDR3 has 14 amino acids. The germline V and J ends were trimmed by 0 bases and 4 bases, with 9 bases remaining between them. Germline V gene sequence: CDR1 LGHDT, CDR2 YNNKEL (reference sequence). CDR3 coding DNA: TGTGCCAGCAGCCAAGACACTAACACAGAGACCCAGTACTTC. It is translated as CASSQDTNTETQYF.

The gene calls are TRBV6-1 and TRBJ2-5; D is perhaps TRBD2 (5 bases). The germline V gene has CDR1 MNHNS and CDR2 SASEGT. Between the trimmed V and J ends, which lost 9 bases and 3 bases, there was a span of 11 bases. CDR3 length: 12 amino acids. CDR3 region: CARGLGKETQYF. The DNA of the CDR3 is TGTGCCAGAGGTCTCGGGAAAGAGACCCAGTACTTC.

Concerning this clonotype itself: Possible read error: a much larger clone is one base away. This chain uses TRBV6-2 or TRBV6-3 with TRBJ2-1; D is possibly TRBD2 (6 bases). Germline CDR1 and CDR2: MNHEY and SVGEGT. V was pared by 6 bases and J by 0 bases, with 9 bases between. This CDR3 is built from 14 residues. In DNA form, the CDR3 reads TGTGCCAGCAGACAGGAGGGCTCCTACAATGAGCAGTTCTTC. Translated: CASRQEGSYNEQFF.

This chain connects TRBV6-5 to TRBJ2-5, with 7 bases fitting TRBD1. V shed 4 bases and J 7 bases; nucleotides not matched to a gene: 9. The germline gives CDR1 MNHEY, CDR2 SVGAGI. The CDR3 runs 14 residues. CDR3 bases: TGTGCCAGCAGTTTACAAGGGGGCTGGGGGACCCAGTACTTC. It specifies CASSLQGGWGTQYF.

This clonotype was observed a few times. The chain combines TRBV20-1 with TRBJ2-3, with unresolved D. Deletions cut 0 bases from V and 1 base from J, with 11 bases between. The CDR3 runs 15 residues. Per the germline V gene, CDR1 is DFQATT and CDR2 is SNEGSKA (reference sequence). CDR3 DNA: TGCAGTGCTAGAGATCGGGTTACGGGCACAGATACGCAGTATTTT. It encodes CSARDRVTGTDTQYF.

Many counts were recorded for this clonotype. The chain links TRBV20-1 to TRBJ1-5; D unclear. This CDR3 is 13 amino acids long. The V end lost 3 bases, the J end lost 5 bases, and 11 bases lay between the germline ends. From germline, CDR1 is DFQATT and CDR2 SNEGSKA (reference sequence). The CDR3 region is CSASGYADQPQHF. CDR3 coding DNA: TGCAGTGCTAGTGGGTATGCAGATCAGCCCCAGCATTTT.

This clonotype was recorded at least ten times. An end of the junction does not agree with germline; a read error may underlie this. The rearrangement uses TRBV2 and TRBJ1-1; D unclear. This CDR3 is 13 amino acids long. CDR1 and CDR2 (germline): SNHLY, FYNNEI. CDR3 region: CASSEGGFTPAFF. In DNA form, the CDR3 reads TGTGCCAGCAGCGAAGGTGGGTTCACGCCAGCTTTCTTT.

The chain has TRBV4-2 and TRBJ2-3, with TRBD2 matching 9 bases. V lost 0 bases to trimming and J lost 5 bases; unmatched junction nucleotides: 12. The CDR3 spans 18 residues. The germline CDR1 and CDR2 sequences are LGHNA and YNFKEQ. CDR3 region: CASSQDWSSGTSKDTQYF. In nucleotides, the CDR3 is TGTGCCAGCAGCCAAGATTGGTCTAGCGGGACTTCGAAAGATACGCAGTATTTT.

This rearrangement joins TRBV7-2 to TRBJ2-3; 8 bases are shared with TRBD1. CDR1 is SGHTA and CDR2 is FQGNSA in the germline V gene. The CDR3 has 17 residues. V shed 2 bases and J 4 bases; nucleotides not matched to a gene: 11. CDR3 residues: CASSLNTRQGIPDTQYF. DNA of the CDR3: TGTGCCAGCAGCTTAAATACTAGACAGGGGATTCCAGATACGCAGTATTTT.

The chain carries TRBV2 and TRBJ1-5; possibly TRBD1 for D (6 bases). CDR3 length: 14 residues. Deletions cut 1 base from V and 9 bases from J, with 13 bases between. Germline values: CDR1 SNHLY, CDR2 FYNNEI. The CDR3 loop reads CASSEGRGGRPQHF. The DNA for the CDR3 is TGTGCCAGCAGTGAAGGCAGGGGAGGTCGGCCCCAGCATTTT.

This clonotype occurred a few times. The V gene is TRBV7-2, the J gene TRBJ2-1; no definite D call. V gave up 7 bases and J gave up 4 bases, with 14 bases separating them. Per germline, CDR1 SGHTA and CDR2 FQGNSA. CDR3 size: 14 residues. CDR3 loop: CASKPTPGYNEQFF. The CDR3 DNA reads TGTGCCAGCAAACCAACCCCTGGTTACAATGAGCAGTTCTTC.

This clonotype was observed a few times. V gene TRBV28 combines with J gene TRBJ2-1; D is uncertain. The V end lost 1 base, the J end lost 0 bases, and 10 bases lay between the germline ends. The CDR3 contains 16 residues. Germline V gene data show CDR1 as MDHEN and CDR2 as SYDVKM. CDR3 sequence (DNA): TGTGCCAGCAGTTTATCCCCGGCAAACTCCTACAATGAGCAGTTCTTC. Its protein product is CASSLSPANSYNEQFF.

The rearrangement joins TRBV6-1 to TRBJ1-1; possibly TRBD1 for D (5 bases). The CDR3 runs to 14 residues. The germline V gene has CDR1 MNHNS and CDR2 SASEGT. V shed 7 bases and J shed 2 bases, with 14 bases lying between them. CDR3 amino acids: CASKYRDGNTEAFF. Here the CDR3 DNA reads TGTGCCAGCAAATATCGGGACGGTAACACTGAAGCTTTCTTT.

Only a few counts were recorded for this clonotype. The chain joins TRBV6-1 to TRBJ1-2; D not resolved. This CDR3 is 13 amino acids long. The germline V and J ends were trimmed by 5 bases and 1 base, with 8 bases remaining between them. CDR1 is MNHNS and CDR2 is SASEGT in the germline V gene. The CDR3 loop reads CASSPVLNYGYTF. The DNA for the CDR3 is TGTGCCAGCAGTCCCGTGCTTAACTATGGCTACACCTTC.

The genes are TRBV7-9 and TRBJ2-5; D unresolved. The CDR3 has 13 amino acids. Germline V CDR1 and CDR2: SEHNR, FQNEAQ (reference sequence). V lost 5 bases and J 4 bases, leaving 11 bases between the germline ends. CDR3 nucleotide sequence: TGTGCCAGCAGCAAGGGCCTGGGAGAGACCCAGTACTTC. This codes for CASSKGLGETQYF.

The chain uses TRBV13 and TRBJ1-1; 8 positions agree with TRBD1. The V and J ends lost 0 bases and 2 bases, in that order; junction bases with no gene match: 2. Germline lookup yields CDR1 PRHDT and CDR2 FYEKMQ (reference sequence). The length of the CDR3 is 15 residues. CDR3 nucleotides: TGTGCCAGCAGCTTAGGGGACAGGGTAAACACTGAAGCTTTCTTT. Translation gives CASSLGDRVNTEAFF. Full variable domain (remainder filled in from reference TRBV13 and TRBJ1-1): AAGVIQSPRHLIKEKRETATLKCYPIPRHDTVYWYQQGPGQDPQFLISFYEKMQSDKGSIPDRFSAQQFSDYHSELNMSSLELGDSALYFCASSLGDRVNTEAFFGQGTRLTVV.

The chain is built from TRBV20-1 and TRBJ1-1, with TRBD1 identical over 7 bases. V was pared by 0 bases and J by 5 bases, with 9 bases of the junction left unmatched. The CDR3 totals 15 residues. Germline-derived CDR1 and CDR2 are DFQATT and SNEGSKA (reference sequence). The CDR3 coding sequence is TGCAGTGCTAGAGACAGAGAGGGGGCGCGTACTGAAGCTTTCTTT. Amino acids: CSARDREGARTEAFF.